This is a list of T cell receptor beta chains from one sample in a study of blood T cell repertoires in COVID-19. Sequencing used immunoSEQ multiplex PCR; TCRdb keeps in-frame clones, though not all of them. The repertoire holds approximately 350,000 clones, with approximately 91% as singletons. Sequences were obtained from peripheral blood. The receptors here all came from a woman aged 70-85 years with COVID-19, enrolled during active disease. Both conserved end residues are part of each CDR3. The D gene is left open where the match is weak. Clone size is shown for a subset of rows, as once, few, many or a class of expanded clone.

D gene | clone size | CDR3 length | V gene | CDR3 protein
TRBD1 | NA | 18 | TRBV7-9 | CASSLAFGDRLYNSPLHF
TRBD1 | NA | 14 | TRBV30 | CAWSRLGQGIEAFF
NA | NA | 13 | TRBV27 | CASSLSRNTEAFF
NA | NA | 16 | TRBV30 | CAWSPSGARGDQPQHF
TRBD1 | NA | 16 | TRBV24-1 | CATSDPGTGTTDTQYF
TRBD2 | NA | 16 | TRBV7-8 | CASRGRGSSGANVLTF
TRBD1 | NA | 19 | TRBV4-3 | CASSQEGPGGRATNEKLFF
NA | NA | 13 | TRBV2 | CASRAGSTDTQYF
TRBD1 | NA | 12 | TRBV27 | CASRDRGYGYTF
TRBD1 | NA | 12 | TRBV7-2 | CATNRGETEAFF
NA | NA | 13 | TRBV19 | CATKDDILYEQYF
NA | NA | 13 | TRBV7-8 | CASSFLPGTEAFF
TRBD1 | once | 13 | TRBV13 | CASSFRGKKTQYF
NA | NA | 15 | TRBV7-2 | CASSLWEGYRYGYTF
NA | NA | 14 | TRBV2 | CASSQALVNEKLFF
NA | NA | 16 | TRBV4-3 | CASSQGSAGPSYGYTF
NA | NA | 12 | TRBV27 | CASSHREGGYTF